This T cell receptor (beta chain) came from a study of blood T cell repertoires in COVID-19. Whole-study context: The United States, Italy and Spain supplied acute and convalescent COVID-19 samples. PBMCs, B-cell-depleted T cells, or T cells were the source of the cDNA or gDNA that made up the material.

CDR1 is SQVTM, CDR2 ANQGSEA, per germline. With 4 bases removed from V and 2 bases from J, the gap between germline ends came to 11 bases. This CDR3 contains 13 residues. Produced via immunoSEQ multiplex PCR; TCRdb's table is partial and in-frame only. The repertoire includes about 370,000 clones, around 89% of them detected once, and under 4% sits in the top ten. The chain employs TRBV29-1 and TRBJ1-1, with D hard to call. Sequencing input: peripheral blood. This clonotype was sampled from a woman in her 30s with COVID-19, enrolled during active disease. CDR3 in amino acids: CSVGEGKNTEAFF. The CDR3 nucleotides read TGCAGCGTTGGAGAGGGCAAAAACACTGAAGCTTTCTTT. The whole variable domain, filled in from reference TRBV29-1 and TRBJ1-1, reads SAVISQKPSRDICQRGTSLTIQCQVDSQVTMMFWYRQQPGQSLTLIATANQGSEATYESGFVIDKFPISRPNLTFSTLTVSNMSPEDSSIYLCSVGEGKNTEAFFGQGTRLTVV.